This record concerns one T cell receptor (beta chain) sequence. The data derive from a study of shared clonotypes between healthy human individuals. The repertoire was sequenced with immunoSEQ multiplex PCR; TCRdb's copy has only in-frame clones and lacks some. This sample has around 990,000 clones, with approximately 80% found just once. This CDR3 comprises 16 residues. The germline gives CDR1 SGDLS, CDR2 YYNGEE. V was pared by 4 bases and J by 2 bases, with 8 bases of the junction left unmatched. The chain uses TRBV9 and TRBJ2-2; TRBD2 agrees at 7 bases. This receptor was obtained from a man aged 18 to 30 in good health. Some clones in this sample may be carry-over from other donors' samples. Sequencing was carried out using memory CD4+ T cells from PBMCs. Subset denoted: CD45RA-negative fraction. CDR3 in amino acids: CASSPGGRVNTGELFF. The CDR3 region has the DNA TGTGCCAGCAGCCCGGGGGGACGGGTAAACACCGGGGAGCTGTTTTTT. Based on the CDR3 plus reference TRBV9 and TRBJ2-2, the full variable domain is DSGVTQTPKHLITATGQRVTLRCSPRSGDLSVYWYQQSLDQGLQFLIQYYNGEERAKGNILERFSAQQFPDLHSELNLSSLELGDSALYFCASSPGGRVNTGELFFGEGSRLTVL.